This T cell receptor (beta chain) was recorded in a study of CD8 T cells in Susac syndrome (dated by TCRdb to between 2018 and 2021). A note on the overall study: Repertoire sequencing was used to test whether CD8+ T cell activation and differentiation in Susac syndrome was antigen driven. Clonality of the CD8+ T cell repertoire was compared between about a dozen healthy donors, roughly 14 Susac syndrome patients and 15 or so multiple sclerosis patients. Study-level results and caveats: The study acknowledged that relatively few individuals were included in the TCR sequencing and HLA analysis.

Sequences GTSNPN (CDR1) and SVGIG (CDR2) are obtained from the germline V gene (reference sequence). From its cysteine to its phenylalanine, the CDR3 spans 13 amino acids. This entry keeps only the CDR3 DNA: 39 bases, framed from base 1. Trimming takes 4 bases from V and 2 bases from J, and the germline ends sit 11 bases apart. Peripheral blood CD8+ and CD4+ T cells from healthy donors, Susac syndrome patients and multiple sclerosis patients were profiled using high-throughput TCR beta sequencing. The multiple sclerosis controls were treatment-naive patients whose relapsing-remitting disease, either stable or active, fulfilled the revised McDonald criteria. Bulk CD8+ and CD4+ T cells were purified by magnetic negative isolation, while CD8+ TEMRA cells were enriched using FACS. Blood was drawn into EDTA tubes, processed within 24 hours, and PBMCs were isolated by density gradient centrifugation. PBMCs intended for TCR sequencing were cryopreserved in liquid nitrogen and were subsequently thawed in a 37 degrees C water bath. The sorted or isolated CD4+, CD8+ and CD8+ TEMRA cells reached a purity of at least 90%.

For this clonotype: It has no known antigen specificity. There are no base qualities to consult, and no much larger clone falls within one base.

RNA was extracted with the RNeasy kit and about 0.5 to 1 ug was reverse transcribed using random hexamers. TCR beta CDR3 regions were amplified with the immunoSEQ multiplex PCR assay covering 54 Vbeta and 13 Jbeta segments. PCR amplification bias was corrected by using a synthetic template baseline for primer optimization and computational correction. The study's processing was this. Reads were assigned to V, D and J genes according to IMGT and analyzed in immunoSEQ Analyzer, with only productive sequences retained. Clonality was calculated as one minus the Shannon entropy normalized by log2 of the number of productive unique sequences. For each patient and control, public and private clones were evaluated among the 100 most prevalent clones. A clone was defined as Susac-specific if it was absent from the healthy and MS cohorts, from some 980 published viral clones and from other ImmuneACCESS disease sequences. Using fastp at Q25 and MiXCR, TCRdb reprocessed the public reads and kept productive beta chains. Each entry merges the rows of one CDR3 protein and shows their most common DNA and genes. The authors' filters were not applied to this entry. The sample table holds about 440,000 distinct CDR3 sequences, of which 75% to 90% were seen once. Of the sample, approximately 0.12% is held by the ten largest clones.

Input material: CD8+ T cells from PBMCs. Recombination connected TRBV30 to TRBJ1-1; no confident D gene assignment can be made. This sequence originates from a human donor with multiple sclerosis. The DNA is as follows: TGTGCCTGGACCCCGGGAGGAAACACTGAAGCTTTCTTT. Its protein is CAWTPGGNTEAFF. With the portions outside the CDR3 filled from the reference TRBV30 and TRBJ1-1 genes, the complete variable region becomes SQTIHQWPATLVQPVGSPLSLECTVEGTSNPNLYWYRQAAGRGLQLLFYSVGIGQISSEVPQNLSASRPQDRQFILSSKKLLLSDSGFYLCAWTPGGNTEAFFGQGTRLTVV.